A selection of T cell receptor beta chains follows, all from one sample in a study of T-cell memory formation after mild COVID-19. TCRdb passed the 5' RACE reads through MiXCR, listing each CDR3 protein once. The sample includes 250,000 to 350,000 distinct CDR3 sequences, roughly 15% seen only once; the top ten take around a fifth. Sequenced sample: PBMCs or a T cell subset sorted from them (not recorded which). The receptors originated from a man aged 18-30 years who had mild COVID-19 (a few samples of this study predate the infection). Cell type and time point are not known. CDR3s include the opening cysteine and the closing phenylalanine or tryptophan. Each record gives: D gene, CDR3 length, clone size, J gene, V gene, CDR3 protein, CDR3 DNA. D genes are given only for firm matches. Expanded clones are given a class, and other clones once, few, many or no size at all.

TRBD1,18,many,TRBJ2-6,TRBV4-3,CASSQGGTGTSGANVLTF,TGCGCCAGCAGCCAAGGTGGGACAGGGACCTCTGGGGCCAACGTCCTGACTTTC
TRBD2,16,NA,TRBJ2-5,TRBV9,CASSSRGVAGGETQYF,TGTGCCAGCAGCTCACGCGGGGTAGCGGGGGGAGAGACCCAGTACTTC
NA,13,NA,TRBJ1-1,TRBV6-5,CASSYSGRAEAFF,TGTGCCAGCAGTTACTCGGGGAGGGCTGAAGCTTTCTTT
NA,13,many,TRBJ1-2,TRBV21-1,CASRRDGIGGYTF,TGTGCCAGCAGACGGGACGGGATTGGGGGCTACACCTTC
NA,10,NA,TRBJ2-5,TRBV20-1,CSAPDRDQYF,TGCAGTGCTCCAGACCGGGACCAGTACTTC
TRBD2,14,few,TRBJ2-7,TRBV7-9,CASSAYTSGYEQYF,TGTGCCAGCAGCGCGTACACTAGCGGCTACGAGCAGTACTTC
NA,13,NA,TRBJ2-1,TRBV7-8,CASSGRGAHEQFF,TGTGCCAGCAGCGGCCGGGGGGCCCATGAGCAGTTCTTC
NA,12,many,TRBJ1-1,TRBV29-1,CSVGRGGTEAFF,TGCAGCGTTGGAAGGGGGGGCACTGAAGCTTTCTTT
TRBD1,12,NA,TRBJ2-1,TRBV12-3/TRBV12-4,CASMPPGGEQFF,TGTGCCAGCATGCCGCCAGGGGGTGAGCAGTTCTTC
TRBD1,13,few,TRBJ2-3,TRBV7-3,CASSRGTGDTQYF,TGTGCCAGCAGCAGAGGGACAGGAGATACGCAGTATTTT
NA,14,NA,TRBJ2-4,TRBV4-1,CASSPRGAQNIQYF,TGCGCCAGCAGCCCTCGGGGGGCCCAAAACATTCAGTACTTC
TRBD1,14,few,TRBJ2-2,TRBV7-2,CASRSDRATGELFF,TGTGCCAGCAGATCTGACAGGGCCACCGGGGAGCTGTTTTTT
NA,16,NA,TRBJ2-3,TRBV7-2,CASSLSQASPKDTQYF,TGTGCCAGCAGCTTAAGCCAGGCTAGCCCTAAAGATACGCAGTATTTT
NA,14,few,TRBJ1-1,TRBV4-1,CASSRYREPLEAFF,TGCGCCAGCAGCCGGTACAGGGAACCTCTTGAAGCTTTCTTT
TRBD1,15,few,TRBJ1-2,TRBV12-3/TRBV12-4,CASSLRGTGLYGYTF,TGTGCCAGCAGTTTACGAGGGACAGGGCTCTATGGCTACACCTTC
NA,15,NA,TRBJ2-1,TRBV9,CASTRLGGSYNEQFF,TGTGCCAGCACCCGATTGGGGGGCTCCTACAATGAGCAGTTCTTC
TRBD2,17,NA,TRBJ2-1,TRBV15,CATSRDSGGASGNEQFF,TGTGCCACCAGCAGAGATTCCGGGGGGGCTTCTGGGAATGAGCAGTTCTTC
NA,14,few,TRBJ2-1,TRBV7-9,CASSSRLEYNEQFF,TGTGCCAGCAGTTCCCGCCTTGAGTACAATGAGCAGTTCTTC
TRBD1,16,once,TRBJ1-5,TRBV7-2,CASSPVSGTVFQPQHF,TGTGCCAGCAGCCCAGTTTCCGGGACAGTCTTTCAGCCCCAGCATTTT
NA,15,NA,TRBJ1-5,TRBV7-2,CASTLDGGMNQPQHF,TGTGCCAGCACCCTGGACGGGGGGATGAATCAGCCCCAGCATTTT
TRBD2,15,many,TRBJ2-3,TRBV20-1,CSVEYGGSFTDTQYF,TGCAGTGTCGAATACGGCGGGAGTTTCACAGATACGCAGTATTTT
TRBD2,11,NA,TRBJ2-7,TRBV20-1,CSASGGGEQYF,TGCAGTGCTAGCGGGGGGGGCGAGCAGTACTTC
NA,16,many,TRBJ2-3,TRBV7-9,CASSKTPGLSTDTQYF,TGTGCCAGCAGCAAAACCCCAGGCCTAAGCACAGATACGCAGTATTTT
TRBD2,14,NA,TRBJ2-3,TRBV29-1,CSVVAGGYTDTQYF,TGCAGCGTTGTGGCGGGGGGGTACACAGATACGCAGTATTTT
TRBD2,14,NA,TRBJ2-5,TRBV12-3/TRBV12-4,CASSLGGMGETQYF,TGTGCCAGCAGTTTGGGGGGGATGGGCGAGACCCAGTACTTC
NA,14,NA,TRBJ1-1,TRBV7-9,CASSLVRLNTEAFF,TGTGCCAGCAGCTTGGTCAGATTGAACACTGAAGCTTTCTTT
TRBD1,13,many,TRBJ2-2,TRBV12-3/TRBV12-4,CASRQGAGGELFF,TGTGCCAGCAGACAGGGGGCCGGCGGGGAGCTGTTTTTT
NA,15,NA,TRBJ2-4,TRBV5-1,CASSVEGLAKNIQYF,TGCGCCAGCAGCGTGGAGGGTCTAGCCAAAAACATTCAGTACTTC
NA,13,few,TRBJ2-2,TRBV7-9,CASRTTGTGELFF,TGTGCCAGCAGGACGACAGGCACCGGGGAGCTGTTTTTT
NA,12,many,TRBJ1-2,TRBV7-9,CASSLNSYGYTF,TGTGCCAGCAGCTTGAACAGCTATGGCTACACCTTC
NA,13,NA,TRBJ1-6,TRBV24-1,CATSGPANSPLHF,TGTGCCACCAGTGGGCCGGCCAATTCACCCCTCCACTTT
TRBD2,13,NA,TRBJ2-4,TRBV7-2,CASSRSGEDIQYF,TGTGCCAGCAGCCGTAGCGGGGAAGACATTCAGTACTTC